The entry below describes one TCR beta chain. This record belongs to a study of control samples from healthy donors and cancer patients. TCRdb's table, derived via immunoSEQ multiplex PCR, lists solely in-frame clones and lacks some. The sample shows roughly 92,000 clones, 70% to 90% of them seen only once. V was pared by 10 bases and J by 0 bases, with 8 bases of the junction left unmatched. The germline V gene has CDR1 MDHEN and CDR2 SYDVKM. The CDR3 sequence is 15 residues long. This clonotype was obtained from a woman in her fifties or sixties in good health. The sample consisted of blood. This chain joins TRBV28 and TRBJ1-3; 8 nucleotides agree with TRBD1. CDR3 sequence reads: CATRGQTPSGNTIYF. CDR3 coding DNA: TGTGCCACCAGGGGGCAGACTCCCTCTGGAAACACCATATATTTT.